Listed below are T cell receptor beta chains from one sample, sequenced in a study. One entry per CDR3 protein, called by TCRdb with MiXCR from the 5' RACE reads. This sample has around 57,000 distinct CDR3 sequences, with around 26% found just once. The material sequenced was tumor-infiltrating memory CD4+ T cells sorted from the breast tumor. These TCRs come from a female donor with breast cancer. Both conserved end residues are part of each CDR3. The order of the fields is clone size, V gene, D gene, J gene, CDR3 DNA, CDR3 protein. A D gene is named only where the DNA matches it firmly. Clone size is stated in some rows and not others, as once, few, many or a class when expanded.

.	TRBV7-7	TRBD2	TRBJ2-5	TGTGCTAGCAGCTTAGGGCGGGAGGGCGTCGAGACCCAGTACTTC	CASSLGREGVETQYF
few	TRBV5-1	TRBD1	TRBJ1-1	TGCGCCAGCACTCAAGGGGGGACAGGCCTGTCGAAAGCTTTCTTT	CASTQGGTGLSKAFF
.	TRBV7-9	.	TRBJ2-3	TGTGCCAGCAGCTTATTTGGTGGCGAGGATACGCAGTATTTT	CASSLFGGEDTQYF
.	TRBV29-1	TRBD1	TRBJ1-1	TGCAGCGTTGCCGGACAGGGAGGGACTGAAGCTTTCTTT	CSVAGQGGTEAFF
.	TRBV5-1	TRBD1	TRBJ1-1	TGCGCCAGCAGCCCACGGACAGGGATAAACACTGAAGCTTTCTTT	CASSPRTGINTEAFF
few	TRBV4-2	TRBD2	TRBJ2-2	TGTGCCAGCAGCCAAGATTCAGTAGCGGGGGGGGTCCGGGAGCTGTTTTTT	CASSQDSVAGGVRELFF
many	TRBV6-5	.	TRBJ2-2	TGTGCCAGCGCGCCACACAACACCGGGGAGCTGTTTTTT	CASAPHNTGELFF
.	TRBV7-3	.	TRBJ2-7	TGTGCCAGCAGCTCGCCCTCGGGACGGCAGTACTTC	CASSSPSGRQYF
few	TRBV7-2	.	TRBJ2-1	TGTGCCAGCTCACTCGGGCCCCTTTCGAGCTCCTACAATGAGCAGTTCTTC	CASSLGPLSSSYNEQFF
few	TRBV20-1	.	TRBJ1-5	TGCAGTGCTCCAAGGGGCCCCTCGTTGGCGGCCCAGCATTTT	CSAPRGPSLAAQHF
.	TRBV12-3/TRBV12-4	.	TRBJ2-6	TGTGCCAGCAGCCCCCACAAGGGATACTCTGGGGCCAACGTCCTGACTTTC	CASSPHKGYSGANVLTF
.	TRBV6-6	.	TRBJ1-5	TGTGCCAGCAGTTCACCCCCCGATCAGCCCCAGCATTTT	CASSSPPDQPQHF
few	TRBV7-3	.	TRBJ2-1	TGTGCCAGCAGCCTTACCGGGACTTCCTCCTACAATGAGCAGTTCTTC	CASSLTGTSSYNEQFF
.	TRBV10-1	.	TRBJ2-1	TGCGCCAGCAGTGGGCAGTGGGATGGGGAGCAGTTCTTC	CASSGQWDGEQFF
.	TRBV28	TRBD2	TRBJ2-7	TGTGCCAGCACGGGGGGGGGGACTCGGGACGAGCAGTACTTC	CASTGGGTRDEQYF
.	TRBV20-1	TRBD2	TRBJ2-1	TGCAGTGCTAGAAGGCTAGCGGGACCCCAGTTCGAGCAGTTCTTC	CSARRLAGPQFEQFF
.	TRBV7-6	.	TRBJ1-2	TGTGCCAGCAGCTTAGAATCGGCAGGTGGGAGCTATGGCTACACCTTC	CASSLESAGGSYGYTF
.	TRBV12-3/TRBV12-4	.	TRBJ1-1	TGTGCCAGCAGCTCTCTCAGGGGATCATTCACTGAAGCTTTCTTT	CASSSLRGSFTEAFF
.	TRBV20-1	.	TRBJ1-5	TGCAGTGCTAGAGATCGGCAGGGGCCCCAGCATTTT	CSARDRQGPQHF
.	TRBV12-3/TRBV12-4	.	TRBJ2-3	TGTGCCAGCAGTTCCGGATTCGCAGATACGCAGTATTTT	CASSSGFADTQYF
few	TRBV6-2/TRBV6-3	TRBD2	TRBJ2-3	TGTGCCAGCAGCCGGTCGGGAGGGTTTCTGTTCGAAAGGGCCACAGATACGCAGTATTTT	CASSRSGGFLFERATDTQYF
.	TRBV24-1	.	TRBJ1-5	TGTGCCACCGCACCCAGCGGAAAAAATCAGCCCCAGCATTTT	CATAPSGKNQPQHF
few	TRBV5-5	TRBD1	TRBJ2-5	TGTGCCAGCAGCTTGGTTGGGACAGGGGAGACCCAGTACTTC	CASSLVGTGETQYF
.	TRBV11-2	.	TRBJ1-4	TGTGCCAGCAGCCAGGGGAGTGAAAAACTGTTTTTT	CASSQGSEKLFF
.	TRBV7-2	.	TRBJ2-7	TGTGCCAGCAGCTTAGATCGCCAGGAGCAGTACTTC	CASSLDRQEQYF
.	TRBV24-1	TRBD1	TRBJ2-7	TGTGCCACCAGTCCGGGACAGGGCCACGAGCAGTACTTC	CATSPGQGHEQYF
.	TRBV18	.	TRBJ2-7	TGTGCCAGCTCACCGGGGATAGCTAACTCCTACGAGCAGTACTTC	CASSPGIANSYEQYF
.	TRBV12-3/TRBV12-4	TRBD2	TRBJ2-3	TGTGCCAGCAGTTTCGGGGCGGGAGGGAGCACAGATACGCAGTATTTT	CASSFGAGGSTDTQYF
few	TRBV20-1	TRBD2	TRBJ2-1	TGCAGTGCTATACGCGGGAGGGAGATCAATGAGCAGTTCTTC	CSAIRGREINEQFF
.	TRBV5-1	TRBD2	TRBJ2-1	TGTGCCAGCAGCTTGGGCTTTAGCGGGGGAACTTACAATGAGCAGTTCTTC	CASSLGFSGGTYNEQFF
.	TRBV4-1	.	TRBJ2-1	TGCGCCAGCGGCCAAGTCGACCTAGTCTCCTACAATGAGCAGTTTTTC	CASGQVDLVSYNEQFF
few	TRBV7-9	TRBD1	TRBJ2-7	TGTGCCAGCAGCCCCCTCTCAGGGGGTTGGGCCCACGAGCAGTACTTC	CASSPLSGGWAHEQYF
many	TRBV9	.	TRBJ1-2	TGTGCCAGCAGCGCCGGCTATGGCTACACCTTC	CASSAGYGYTF
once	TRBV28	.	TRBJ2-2	TGTGCCAGCAGGAGAACCGGGGGCACCGGGGAGCTGTTTTTT	CASRRTGGTGELFF
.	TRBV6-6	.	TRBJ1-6	TGTGCCAGCGCTCTTGGACAGAAGAATTCACCCCTCCACTTT	CASALGQKNSPLHF
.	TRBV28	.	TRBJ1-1	TGTGCCGGCAAAAGGAGGCCACTTGTTTTCTTT	CAGKRRPLVFF
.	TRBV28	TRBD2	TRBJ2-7	TGTGCCAGCAGTTTTTATAGGACTAGCGGGAGTACCTACGAGCAGTACTTC	CASSFYRTSGSTYEQYF
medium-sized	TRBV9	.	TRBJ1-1	TGTGCCAGCAGTACTGGGCCGGACACTGAAGCTTTCTTT	CASSTGPDTEAFF
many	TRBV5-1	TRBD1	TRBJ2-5	TGCGCCAGCAGCTACTGGGGACAGGGTCAAGAGACCCAGTACTTC	CASSYWGQGQETQYF
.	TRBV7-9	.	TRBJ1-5	TGTGCCAGCAGCTATACAGGCGCAGTCGGTCAGCCCCAGCATTTT	CASSYTGAVGQPQHF
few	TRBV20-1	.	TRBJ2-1	TGCAGTGCTACCGGAACAAGAAGCAATGAGCAGTTCTTC	CSATGTRSNEQFF
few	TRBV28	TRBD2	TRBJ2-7	TGTGCCAGCAGCCATACTAGCGTGGGGGCCTACGAGCAGTACTTC	CASSHTSVGAYEQYF
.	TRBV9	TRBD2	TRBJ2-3	TGTGCCAGCAGCGTAAGCGTGCTAGCGGGAGGCCGAGATACGCAGTATTTT	CASSVSVLAGGRDTQYF
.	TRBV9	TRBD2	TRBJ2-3	TGTGCCAGCAGCGTAGGAGCGGGGGAGGTGGCAGATACGCAGTATTTT	CASSVGAGEVADTQYF
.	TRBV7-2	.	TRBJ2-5	TGTGCCAGCAGCTTTCAGGGGGGCGAGGGAGAGACCCAGTACTTC	CASSFQGGEGETQYF
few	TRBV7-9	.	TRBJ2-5	TGTGCCAGCAGAAATAGCTATTTCGAGACCCAGTACTTC	CASRNSYFETQYF
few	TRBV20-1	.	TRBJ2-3	TGCAGTGCTAGCCCCGGGAGCACGGGAGATACGCAGTATTTT	CSASPGSTGDTQYF
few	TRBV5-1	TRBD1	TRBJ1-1	TGCGCCAGCAGCTGGGGGGACAGGGGGTCGGGCACTGAAGCTTTCTTT	CASSWGDRGSGTEAFF
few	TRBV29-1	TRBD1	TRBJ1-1	TGCAGCACCGGACAGGGAGGGTCGGACACTGAAGCTTTCTTT	CSTGQGGSDTEAFF
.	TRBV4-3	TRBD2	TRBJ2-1	TGCGCCAGCAGCCCCCACCTGAGCGCGGGAGTTTTAAACAATGAGCAGTGCTTC	CASSPHLSAGVLNNEQCF
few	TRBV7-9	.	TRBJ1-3	TGTGCCAGCAGTTTGATCAGCTCTGGAAACACCATATATTTT	CASSLISSGNTIYF
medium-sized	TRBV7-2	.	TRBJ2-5	TGTGCCAGCAGCCCCGCTAGAGAGACCCAGTACTTC	CASSPARETQYF
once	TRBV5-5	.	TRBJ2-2	TGTGCCAGCAACCAACTATCGTCCGGGAGCAAGAACACCGGGGAGCTGTTTTTT	CASNQLSSGSKNTGELFF